These 5 T cell receptor beta chains came from one sample sequenced in a study of T cell changes during pregnancy in multiple sclerosis. Sequencing was performed with immunoSEQ multiplex PCR; in TCRdb, only in-frame clones are kept and a portion is missing. The table has approximately 31,000 clones, more than 85% seen once. The sequencing used CD4+ T cells from peripheral blood mononuclear cells, collected in the second trimester of pregnancy. The source of these receptors is a female donor with multiple sclerosis, enrolled in a pregnancy study.

The chain uses TRBV29-1 and TRBJ1-2, with 9 bases fitting TRBD1. V was pared by 4 bases and J by 4 bases, with 7 bases of the junction left unmatched. Germline V CDR1 and CDR2: SQVTM, ANQGSEA. The CDR3 extends over 14 amino acids. The DNA for the CDR3 is TGCAGCGTTGCTATCGGACAGGGGAGCTATGGCTACACCTTC. Translation: CSVAIGQGSYGYTF. The full variable domain, its missing parts supplied by reference TRBV29-1 and TRBJ1-2, is SAVISQKPSRDICQRGTSLTIQCQVDSQVTMMFWYRQQPGQSLTLIATANQGSEATYESGFVIDKFPISRPNLTFSTLTVSNMSPEDSSIYLCSVAIGQGSYGYTFGSGTRLTVV.

The chain joins TRBV28 to TRBJ1-5, with unresolved D. The germline V and J ends were trimmed by 6 bases and 6 bases, with 9 bases remaining between them. Germline V lookup: CDR1 MDHEN, CDR2 SYDVKM. CDR3 length: 12 amino acids. The CDR3: CASRAGSQPQHF. The CDR3 DNA reads TGTGCCAGCAGGGCGGGTTCTCAGCCCCAGCATTTT.

The gene calls are TRBV19 and TRBJ2-5; 8 bases are a match to TRBD1. Losses at the gene ends were 3 bases for V and 1 base for J; bases not matched to a gene: 7. CDR1 is LNHDA and CDR2 is SQIVND in the germline V gene (reference sequence). This CDR3 has 16 residues. The CDR3 is CASSMGRGRIQETQYF. CDR3 DNA sequence: TGTGCCAGTAGTATGGGCAGGGGGCGCATCCAAGAGACCCAGTACTTC.

V is TRBV2 and J is TRBJ2-5, with D uncertain. Trimming left V 9 bases short and J 5 bases short, with 13 bases between. The germline gives CDR1 SNHLY, CDR2 FYNNEI. The CDR3 runs to 12 residues. CDR3 sequence (DNA): TGTGCCAGTGGGCTGGATGGGGAGACCCAGTACTTC. It specifies CASGLDGETQYF. Supplemented by reference TRBV2 and TRBJ2-5, the full variable domain reads EPEVTQTPSHQVTQMGQEVILRCVPISNHLYFYWYRQILGQKVEFLVSFYNNEISEKSEIFDDQFSVERPDGSNFTLKIRSTKLEDSAMYFCASGLDGETQYFGPGTRLLVL.

The V and J genes are TRBV9 and TRBJ1-1; possible D gene TRBD1, 5 bases. CDR3 size: 16 residues. Trimming pared 1 base from V and 1 base from J, leaving 14 bases between. CDR1 and CDR2 (germline): SGDLS, YYNGEE. The CDR3 coding sequence is TGTGCCAGCAGCGTACCAAGCGGGCAGGGGAACACTGAAGCTTTCTTT. It encodes CASSVPSGQGNTEAFF.